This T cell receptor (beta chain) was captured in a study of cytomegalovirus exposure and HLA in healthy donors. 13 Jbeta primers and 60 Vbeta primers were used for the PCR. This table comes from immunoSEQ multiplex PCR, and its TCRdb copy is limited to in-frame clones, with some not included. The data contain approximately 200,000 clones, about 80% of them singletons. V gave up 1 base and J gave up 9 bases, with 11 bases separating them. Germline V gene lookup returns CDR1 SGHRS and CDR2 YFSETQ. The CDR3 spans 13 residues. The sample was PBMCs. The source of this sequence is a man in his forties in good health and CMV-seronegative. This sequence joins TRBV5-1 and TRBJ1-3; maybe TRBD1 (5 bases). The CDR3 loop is CASSLSEGSTIYF. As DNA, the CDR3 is TGCGCCAGCAGCTTGTCGGAGGGGAGCACCATATATTTT.